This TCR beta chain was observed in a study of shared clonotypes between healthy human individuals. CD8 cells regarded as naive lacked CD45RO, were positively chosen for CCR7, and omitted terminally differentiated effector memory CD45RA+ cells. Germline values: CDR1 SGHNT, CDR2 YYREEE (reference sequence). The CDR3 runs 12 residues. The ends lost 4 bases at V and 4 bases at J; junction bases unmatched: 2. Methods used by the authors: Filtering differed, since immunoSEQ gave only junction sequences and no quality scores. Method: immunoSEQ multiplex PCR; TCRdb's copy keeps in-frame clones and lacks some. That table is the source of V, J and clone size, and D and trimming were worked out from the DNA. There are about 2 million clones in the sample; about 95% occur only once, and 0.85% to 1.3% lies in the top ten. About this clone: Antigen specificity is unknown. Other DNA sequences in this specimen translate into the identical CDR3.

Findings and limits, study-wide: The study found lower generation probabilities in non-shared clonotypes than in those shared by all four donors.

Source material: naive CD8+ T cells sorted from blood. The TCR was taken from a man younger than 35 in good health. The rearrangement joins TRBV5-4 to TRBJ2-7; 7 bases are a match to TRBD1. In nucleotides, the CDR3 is TGTGCCAGCAGCCGGGACAGTTACGAGCAGTACTTC. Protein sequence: CASSRDSYEQYF.